Shown below are 21 T cell receptor beta chains from a single sample sequenced in a study of identical twins. TCRdb used MiXCR to reprocess the 5' RACE reads, holding one entry per CDR3 protein. The sample records hundreds of thousands of distinct CDR3 sequences, 9% to 15% being singletons. These same records also appear under a second study, on yellow fever vaccine responses in identical twins.

The sequenced sample consisted of PBMCs. These receptors originate from a woman younger than 35 in good health.

This clonotype has a handful of counts. This chain connects TRBV6-1 to TRBJ2-2; D perhaps matches TRBD2 (6 bases). CDR1 MNHNS and CDR2 SASEGT come from the germline V gene. Trimming took off 2 bases at V and 1 base at J, with 11 bases between the two ends. The length of the CDR3 is 16 residues. Written as DNA, the CDR3 is TGTGCCAGCAGTGAAAAGGGGAGGTTGAACACCGGGGAGCTGTTTTTT. Translated: CASSEKGRLNTGELFF.

This clonotype was seen only a few times. The genes are TRBV20-1 and TRBJ2-1; D perhaps matches TRBD2 (6 bases). The germline V gene has CDR1 DFQATT and CDR2 SNEGSKA (reference sequence). The V end was cut by 3 bases, the J end by 7 bases, with 16 bases between. The CDR3 spans 14 residues. CDR3 loop: CSASTSRERNEQFF. The CDR3 bases are TGCAGTGCTAGCACGTCACGGGAGAGGAATGAGCAGTTCTTC.

This clonotype turned up a few times. The chain is built from TRBV5-1 and TRBJ2-1; D unresolved. The germline V gene encodes CDR1 SGHRS and CDR2 YFSETQ. V lost 4 bases to trimming and J lost 2 bases, with 10 bases between them. CDR3 length equals 14 residues. The DNA of the CDR3 is TGCGCCAGCAGCCCACAGTTGACCTACAATGAGCAGTTCTTC. This codes for CASSPQLTYNEQFF.

This clonotype has a count of ten or more. V usage is TRBV5-5 and J usage is TRBJ1-4; the match to TRBD1 covers 10 bases. Germline V CDR1 and CDR2: SGHKS, YYEKEE (reference sequence). The CDR3 runs 15 residues. Germline trimming cut 2 bases from V and 7 bases from J; bases unmatched to any gene: 5. The CDR3 DNA reads TGTGCCAGCAGCTTTGGGGGACAGGGGAGTGAAAAACTGTTTTTT. Amino acid sequence: CASSFGGQGSEKLFF.

This clonotype has a count of ten or more. An end of the junction does not agree with germline; a read error may underlie this. The chain carries TRBV5-1 and TRBJ2-5, with D maybe TRBD2 (6 bases). CDR1 is SGHRS and CDR2 is YFSETQ in the germline V gene. CDR3 length equals 13 residues. In DNA, the CDR3 is TGTGCCAGCAGCTTAGTCGGGAGAGAGACCCAGTACTTC. Protein product: CASSLVGRETQYF.

The chain carries TRBV5-1 and TRBJ2-3; D ambiguous. Per germline, CDR1 SGHRS and CDR2 YFSETQ. CDR3 length: 15 amino acids. V was pared by 3 bases and J by 7 bases, with 18 bases between. The CDR3 protein is CASSYASWTENTQYF. CDR3 nucleotide sequence: TGCGCCAGCAGCTATGCTAGTTGGACGGAAAATACGCAGTATTTT. The whole variable domain, remainder taken from reference TRBV5-1 and TRBJ2-3, is KAGVTQTPRYLIKTRGQQVTLSCSPISGHRSVSWYQQTPGQGLQFLFEYFSETQRNKGNFPGRFSGRQFSNSRSEMNVSTLELGDSALYLCASSYASWTENTQYFGPGTRLTVL.

This clonotype was observed a handful of times. This chain connects TRBV20-1 to TRBJ1-2; no firm D call. Per germline, CDR1 DFQATT and CDR2 SNEGSKA (reference sequence). V lost 0 bases and J 8 bases, leaving 7 bases between the germline ends. This CDR3 comprises 11 residues. The CDR3 sequence: CSARDLGGYTF. In nucleotides, the CDR3 is TGCAGTGCTAGAGATCTAGGGGGCTACACCTTC.

This clonotype was found a few times. The genes are TRBV20-1 and TRBJ2-3, with D uncertain. The V end lost 6 bases, the J end lost 2 bases, and 12 bases lay between the germline ends. The CDR3 covers 13 residues. In germline, CDR1 is DFQATT, CDR2 SNEGSKA (reference sequence). This CDR3 is CSAALGFTDTQYF. The DNA for the CDR3 is TGCAGTGCGGCCCTGGGGTTCACAGATACGCAGTATTTT.

This clonotype was found a few times. This chain links TRBV24-1 with TRBJ1-5; unclear D gene. V lost 6 bases and J lost 4, with 15 bases in between. Germline V lookup: CDR1 KGHDR, CDR2 SFDVKD. This CDR3 region has 15 residues. CDR3 protein: CATSSSRIPNQPQHF. CDR3 coding DNA: TGTGCCACCAGTTCTTCGAGGATCCCTAATCAGCCCCAGCATTTT.

This sequence joins TRBV15 and TRBJ2-1; 9 nucleotides agree with TRBD1. CDR3 size: 18 residues. From germline, CDR1 is LNHNV and CDR2 YYDKDF (reference sequence). The V segment lost 7 bases and the J segment 5 bases; nucleotides outside the gene matches: 18. The CDR3 DNA is TGTGCCACCACCCCCGTAATCCCAACAGGGGGCACCAACAATGAGCAGTTCTTC. This sequence encodes CATTPVIPTGGTNNEQFF.

The chain carries TRBV27 and TRBJ2-3; D is uncertain. Deletions cut 8 bases from V and 8 bases from J, with 17 bases between. From germline, CDR1 is MNHEY and CDR2 SMNVEV (reference sequence). The CDR3 sequence is 13 residues long. CDR3 coding DNA: TGTGCCAGCCTCCAAAGCTCCAGTGGTACGCAGTATTTT. It yields the protein CASLQSSSGTQYF.

The table lists this clonotype with a few counts. This chain joins TRBV3-1 and TRBJ1-2; D possibly corresponds to TRBD1 (6 bases). Germline V gives CDR1 LGHDT, CDR2 YNNKEL (reference sequence). Trimming shortened V by 0 bases and J by 3 bases, and 11 bases separated the two germline ends. This CDR3 is 15 amino acids long. CDR3 sequence: CASSQEDRWDYGYTF. CDR3 nucleotide sequence: TGTGCCAGCAGCCAAGAAGACAGGTGGGACTATGGCTACACCTTC. Full variable domain (remainder filled in from reference TRBV3-1 and TRBJ1-2): DTAVSQTPKYLVTQMGNDKSIKCEQNLGHDTMYWYKQDSKKFLKIMFSYNNKELIINETVPNRFSPKSPDKAHLNLHINSLELGDSAVYFCASSQEDRWDYGYTFGSGTRLTVV.

This clonotype was counted ten times or more. The J gene is TRBJ1-2, the V gene TRBV10-3; D is perhaps TRBD1 (6 bases). The CDR3 covers 16 residues. Trimming removed 4 bases from V and 3 bases from J, with 18 bases in between. Germline V gene sequence: CDR1 ENHRY, CDR2 SYGVKD. This CDR3 reads CAISGSQGSGDYGYTF. The DNA of the CDR3 is TGTGCCATCAGTGGATCACAGGGCTCAGGGGACTATGGCTACACCTTC.

The sample holds one count of this clonotype. The chain couples TRBV9 to TRBJ2-3, with TRBD2 identical over 10 bases. The CDR3 covers 15 residues. With V trimmed by 2 bases and J by 8 bases, 8 bases remained unmatched. Germline V gene data show CDR1 as SGDLS and CDR2 as YYNGEE. This CDR3 reads CASSVSTSGSGTQYF. CDR3 nucleotide sequence: TGTGCCAGCAGCGTGTCGACTAGCGGGTCGGGTACGCAGTATTTT.

This sequence joins TRBV10-3 and TRBJ2-5; tentative D call: TRBD1 (6 bases). The CDR3 has 15 amino acids. Germline V CDR1 and CDR2: ENHRY, SYGVKD. V was pared by 2 bases and J by 9 bases, with 19 bases between. The CDR3 coding sequence is TGTGCCATCAGTGAGCCGAGGTTGTCAGGGGATGCCCAGTACTTC. This sequence encodes CAISEPRLSGDAQYF.

This clonotype showed up many times. The chain uses TRBV9 and TRBJ2-4; D is ambiguous. This CDR3 has 14 residues. Germline-derived CDR1 and CDR2 are SGDLS and YYNGEE. V was shortened by 0 bases and J by 0 bases, with 4 bases between the two germline ends. CDR3 region: CASSVGLAKNIQYF. The CDR3 DNA reads TGTGCCAGCAGCGTAGGTCTAGCCAAAAACATTCAGTACTTC.

This clonotype appeared many times. The V gene is TRBV29-1, the J gene TRBJ2-1; D ambiguous. The CDR3 runs to 12 residues. The germline V gene has CDR1 SQVTM and CDR2 ANQGSEA. V was pared by 3 bases and J by 4 bases, with 7 bases between. Here the CDR3 reads CSVEDRYNEQFF. In DNA, the CDR3 is TGCAGCGTTGAGGATCGGTACAATGAGCAGTTCTTC.

This clonotype was counted a few times. The CDR3 ends on some other residue instead of the conserved phenylalanine or tryptophan, so this is likely a read error. The DNA is omitted, as the CDR3 cannot be located on it reliably, and the CDR3 follows TCRdb's listing. The chain carries TRBV4-1 and TRBJ1-1; the table assigns TRBD1, which was not confirmed against the DNA. Including both end residues, the CDR3 is 9 amino acids long. Germline V gene data show CDR1 as MGHRA and CDR2 as YSYEKL. The CDR3 reads CASSQDSGA.

This clonotype was detected only a few times. The J gene is TRBJ2-7, the V gene TRBV7-9; unclear D gene. Looked up from germline, CDR1 is SEHNR and CDR2 is FQNEAQ (reference sequence). The V end was cut by 5 bases, the J end by 5 bases, with 10 bases between. The CDR3 covers 12 residues. CDR3 residues: CASSIGPDEQYV. The CDR3, as DNA: TGTGCCAGCAGCATCGGACCTGACGAGCAGTACGTC.

This clonotype was observed a few times. This chain joins TRBV3-1 and TRBJ1-5; 7 nucleotides align to TRBD1. This CDR3 comprises 15 residues. The germline V gene encodes CDR1 LGHDT and CDR2 YNNKEL (reference sequence). V trimming: 0 bases; J trimming: 6 bases; junction bases outside the gene matches: 5. Here the CDR3 DNA reads TGTGCCAGCAGCCAAGAAGGCAGGGACAGTCAGCCCCAGCATTTT. This encodes CASSQEGRDSQPQHF.

This clonotype was observed a few times. The chain uses TRBV19 and TRBJ2-1; 9 bases are shared with TRBD1. J was trimmed by 1 base and V by 5 bases; bases with no gene match: 6. The CDR3 length is 16 residues. The germline V gene encodes CDR1 LNHDA and CDR2 SQIVND (reference sequence). CDR3 bases: TGTGCCAGTAGTTTGGGGACAGGGAAATCCTACAATGAGCAGTTCTTC. Amino acids: CASSLGTGKSYNEQFF.